Listed below are T cell receptor beta chains from one sample, sequenced in a study of cytomegalovirus exposure and HLA in healthy donors. Measured with immunoSEQ multiplex PCR; TCRdb has only the in-frame clones, and not every one. The data contain around 95,000 clones, approximately 72% of them singletons. The specimen was PBMCs. These receptor sequences come from a woman aged 40-49 years in good health and CMV-seropositive. CDR3s include the opening cysteine and the closing phenylalanine or tryptophan. A D gene is named only where the DNA matches it firmly. Expanded clones are given a class, and other clones once, few, many or no size at all.

v_call	clone_size	d_call	j_call	cdr3_aa	cdr3_nt
TRBV5-1	NA	NA	TRBJ2-3	CASSLAGVASDTQYF	TGCGCCAGCAGCTTGGCGGGGGTAGCGTCAGATACGCAGTATTTT
TRBV6-6	NA	NA	TRBJ2-7	CASSKGRGFYEQYF	TGTGCCAGCAGTAAAGGCAGGGGATTCTACGAGCAGTACTTC
TRBV6-1	NA	NA	TRBJ2-1	CASSEAGSARGENEQFF	TGTGCCAGCAGTGAAGCGGGTTCGGCCAGGGGCGAAAATGAGCAGTTCTTC
TRBV27	NA	TRBD2	TRBJ2-1	CASSLAGQAGVNEQFF	TGTGCCAGCAGTTTAGCGGGCCAGGCGGGGGTTAATGAGCAGTTCTTC
TRBV6-6	NA	NA	TRBJ2-1	CASKLDRNNEQFF	TGTGCCAGCAAGCTCGACAGGAACAATGAGCAGTTCTTC
TRBV19	NA	TRBD2	TRBJ2-5	CASSARTSGSGETQYF	TGTGCCAGTAGTGCAAGGACTAGCGGGAGTGGTGAGACCCAGTACTTC
TRBV2	once	TRBD2	TRBJ2-3	CASSDSGTSTDTQYF	TGTGCCAGCAGTGATAGCGGGACTAGCACAGATACGCAGTATTTT
TRBV10-2	NA	NA	TRBJ2-1	CASRYYNEQFF	TGCGCCAGCAGATATTACAATGAGCAGTTCTTC
TRBV28	NA	NA	TRBJ2-5	CASSLKSESGQYF	TGTGCCAGCAGTTTAAAATCGGAGAGTGGGCAGTACTTC
TRBV5-6	NA	TRBD1	TRBJ1-5	CASSGGRGDQPQHF	TGTGCCAGCAGCGGAGGCAGGGGGGATCAGCCCCAGCATTTT
TRBV11-2	NA	TRBD1	TRBJ2-7	CASSSTGGAYEQYF	TGTGCCAGCAGCTCGACAGGGGGTGCCTACGAGCAGTACTTC
TRBV27	NA	TRBD1	TRBJ1-4	CASSKGQRNEKLFF	TGTGCCAGCAGTAAGGGACAGCGTAATGAAAAACTGTTTTTT
TRBV15	once	NA	TRBJ2-5	CATSRDPGQWQETQYF	TGTGCCACCAGCAGAGATCCCGGACAGTGGCAAGAGACCCAGTACTTC
TRBV15	NA	NA	TRBJ1-5	CATSPRPDSRSNQPQHF	TGTGCCACCAGCCCACGCCCGGACAGCCGATCCAATCAGCCCCAGCATTTT
TRBV5-1	NA	NA	TRBJ2-3	CASSLTGQSTDTQYF	TGCGCCAGCAGCTTAACAGGGCAATCCACAGATACGCAGTATTTT